This T cell receptor beta chain came from a study of blood T cell repertoires in COVID-19. Study-level background: The study drew acute and convalescent COVID-19 samples from the United States, Italy and Spain.

The CDR3 extends over 15 amino acids. V lost 2 bases, J lost 3 bases, and 10 bases lay in between. Germline assignment: CDR1 LNHDA and CDR2 SQIVND (reference sequence). Under the authors' procedure: The authors estimated nucleated cell counts from reference gene primer amplification. The repertoire was sequenced with immunoSEQ multiplex PCR; TCRdb's copy has only in-frame clones and lacks some. D and trimming come from the DNA, and the V and J calls and clone size come from that table. In the table there are under 250,000 clones, 65% to 90% of which are singletons. The J gene is TRBJ1-4, the V gene TRBV19, with D perhaps matching TRBD1 (5 bases). This clonotype originated in a woman in her forties or fifties with acute COVID-19. Specimen: PBMCs or T cells enriched from blood (not recorded which). The CDR3 nucleotides read TGTGCCAGTAGTATAAAAGGGGCCCCTAATGAAAAACTGTTTTTT. It codes for CASSIKGAPNEKLFF.